One and the same sample provided the 10 T cell receptor beta chains below, sequenced in a study of OX40 agonist ivuxolimab in advanced cancers. The repertoire was sequenced with immunoSEQ multiplex PCR; TCRdb's copy has only in-frame clones and lacks some. The data contain some 30,000 clones, about 88% of them singletons. The sequencing here drew on CD4+ or CD8+ T cells sorted from blood, taken in a trial of the OX40 agonist ivuxolimab. These receptor sequences come from an adult with an advanced solid tumor such as melanoma, head and neck, liver or kidney cancer.

The chain is built from TRBV4-1 and TRBJ1-2; D gene unclear. Trimming pared 5 bases from V and 7 bases from J, leaving 14 bases between. Germline CDR1 MGHRA, CDR2 YSYEKL. The CDR3 contains 13 residues. CDR3 amino acids: CASSYQPSRGYTF. The CDR3 DNA follows: TGCGCCAGCAGCTACCAACCAAGCCGTGGCTACACCTTC.

This clone was seen just once. The chain has TRBV5-8 and TRBJ2-1, with a possible D match to TRBD2 (7 bases). Trimming removed 3 bases at V and 3 bases at J, with 13 bases between. The CDR3 totals 15 residues. Germline-derived CDR1 and CDR2 are SGHTS and YDEGEE. For the CDR3, the DNA is TGTGCCAGCAGCTCGGGGGGCCCCTTCTACAATGAGCAGTTCTTC. Translating it yields CASSSGGPFYNEQFF.

The chain links TRBV29-1 to TRBJ2-1; TRBD2 might be the D (5 bases). The V end was cut by 3 bases, the J end by 0 bases, with 6 bases between. The CDR3 totals 13 residues. From germline, CDR1 is SQVTM and CDR2 ANQGSEA. CDR3 coding DNA: TGCAGCGTTGAGGACTTCTCCTACAATGAGCAGTTCTTC. Residues: CSVEDFSYNEQFF.

V usage is TRBV4-1 and J usage is TRBJ2-7; TRBD1 aligns across 7 bases. J was trimmed by 4 bases and V by 0 bases; bases with no gene match: 12. This CDR3 has 17 residues. The germline V gene has CDR1 MGHRA and CDR2 YSYEKL. The DNA for the CDR3 is TGCGCCAGCAGCCAAGATCCCCCCCCGGGACAGAAATACGAGCAGTACTTC. This sequence encodes CASSQDPPPGQKYEQYF.

The V gene is TRBV7-8, the J gene TRBJ2-3; 8 bases align to TRBD1. Germline trimming cut 7 bases from V and 4 bases from J; bases unmatched to any gene: 7. This CDR3 comprises 14 residues. CDR1 and CDR2 (germline): SGHVS, FQNEAQ. This chain's CDR3 is CASKDRVGADTQYF. CDR3 nucleotide sequence: TGTGCCAGCAAGGACAGGGTAGGCGCAGATACGCAGTATTTT.

This chain's CDR3 is CASSDKRDSYEQYF. The DNA for the CDR3 is TGTGCCAGTAGTGACAAAAGGGATTCCTACGAGCAGTACTTC. The chain has TRBV19 and TRBJ2-7; D uncertain. The CDR3 runs 14 residues. Trimming removed 5 bases from V and 1 base from J, with 12 bases in between. Per germline, CDR1 LNHDA and CDR2 SQIVND (reference sequence). Together with reference TRBV19 and TRBJ2-7, the CDR3 gives the full variable domain: DGGITQSPKYLFRKEGQNVTLSCEQNLNHDAMYWYRQDPGQGLRLIYYSQIVNDFQKGDIAEGYSVSREKKESFPLTVTSAQKNPTAFYLCASSDKRDSYEQYFGPGTRLTVT.

The J gene is TRBJ1-1, the V gene TRBV5-4; TRBD1 is a possible D gene (5 bases). The CDR3 has 14 residues. The germline CDR1 and CDR2 sequences are SGHNT and YYREEE (reference sequence). Trimming removed 0 bases at V and 8 bases at J, with 14 bases between. The CDR3 loop reads CASSLAGTDDEAFF. DNA for the CDR3: TGTGCCAGCAGCTTGGCCGGGACGGATGACGAAGCTTTCTTT.

The rearrangement links TRBV25-1 to TRBJ1-1; D possibly corresponds to TRBD1 (6 bases). The CDR3 loop spans 16 amino acids. Germline V lookup: CDR1 MGHDK, CDR2 SYGVNS. V shed 0 bases and J shed 5 bases, with 16 bases lying between them. The CDR3 bases are TGTGCCAGCAGTGAATATCCCCAGGGGCTCGAAACTGAAGCTTTCTTT. It yields the protein CASSEYPQGLETEAFF.

The rearrangement uses TRBV29-1 and TRBJ2-2, with D possibly being TRBD1 (6 bases). The V gene's germline CDR1 is SQVTM and CDR2 ANQGSEA. The CDR3 runs to 13 residues. The chain's CDR3 is CKAMGQNTGELFF. CDR3 bases: TGCAAAGCGATGGGACAAAACACCGGGGAGCTGTTTTTT.

The chain is built from TRBV7-2 and TRBJ1-5; D unclear. The V and J ends lost 7 bases and 6 bases respectively, with 13 bases between them. This CDR3 spans 13 amino acids. Per the germline V gene, CDR1 is SGHTA and CDR2 is FQGNSA. CDR3 loop: CASTPPPVQPQHF. Written as DNA, the CDR3 is TGTGCCAGCACCCCACCCCCCGTTCAGCCCCAGCATTTT.